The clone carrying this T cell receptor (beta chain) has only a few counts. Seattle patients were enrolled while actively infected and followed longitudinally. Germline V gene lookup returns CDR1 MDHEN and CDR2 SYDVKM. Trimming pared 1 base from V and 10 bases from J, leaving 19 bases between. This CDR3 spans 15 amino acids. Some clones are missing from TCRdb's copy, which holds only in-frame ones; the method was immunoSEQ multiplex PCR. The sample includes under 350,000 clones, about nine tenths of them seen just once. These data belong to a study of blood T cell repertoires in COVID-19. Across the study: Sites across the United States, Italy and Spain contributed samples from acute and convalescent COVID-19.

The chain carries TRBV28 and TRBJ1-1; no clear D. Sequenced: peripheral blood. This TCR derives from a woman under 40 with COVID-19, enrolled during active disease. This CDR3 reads CASSLFGFGGSLAFF. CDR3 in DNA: TGTGCCAGCAGTTTATTTGGTTTCGGAGGGAGTCTAGCTTTCTTT.